These T cell receptor beta chains were read from a single sample in a study of long-term antiretroviral therapy in people with HIV. The table came from immunoSEQ multiplex PCR; TCRdb's copy has only in-frame clones and leaves some out. The sample contains 20,000 to 25,000 clones, 60% to 80% of which appear only once. The sequenced sample was unsorted PBMCs, obtained about 1.8 years before starting antiretroviral therapy. The receptors shown here come from a woman between 35 and 50 years old with HIV. CDR3s include the opening cysteine and the closing phenylalanine or tryptophan. The D gene is left open where the match is weak. Clone size appears in some rows only: once, few, many, or a class for an expanded clone.

CDR3nt: TGTGCCTGGAGTCCCAGCTCTAACTATGGCTACACCTTC; CDR3aa: CAWSPSSNYGYTF; abundance: NA; d_gene: NA; v_gene: TRBV30; j_gene: TRBJ1-2
CDR3nt: TGTGCCAGCAGCAAGGGGGCGAGGGGTTATAGCAATCAGCCCCAGCATTTT; CDR3aa: CASSKGARGYSNQPQHF; abundance: few; d_gene: TRBD1; v_gene: TRBV7-2; j_gene: TRBJ1-5
CDR3nt: TGTGCCAGCAGCCCCCCCACTAGCGTGGGTTTTGAGCAGTACTTC; CDR3aa: CASSPPTSVGFEQYF; abundance: NA; d_gene: TRBD2; v_gene: TRBV5-6; j_gene: TRBJ2-7
CDR3nt: TGTGCCAGTATCCCTATTACCGGGAAGAACACTGAAGCTTTCTTT; CDR3aa: CASIPITGKNTEAFF; abundance: NA; d_gene: NA; v_gene: TRBV19; j_gene: TRBJ1-1
CDR3nt: TGTGCCAGTAGTATGCTGCGCCGGGAAGGGCCCCAGCATTTT; CDR3aa: CASSMLRREGPQHF; abundance: NA; d_gene: NA; v_gene: TRBV19; j_gene: TRBJ1-5
CDR3nt: TGTGCCAGCGCCAGGGGGTCTGGGACTGAAGCTTTCTTT; CDR3aa: CASARGSGTEAFF; abundance: few; d_gene: TRBD1; v_gene: TRBV27; j_gene: TRBJ1-1
CDR3nt: TGTGCCAGCAGCTATAGGGTGGTCACAGATACGCAGTATTTT; CDR3aa: CASSYRVVTDTQYF; abundance: NA; d_gene: NA; v_gene: TRBV7-9; j_gene: TRBJ2-3
CDR3nt: TGTGCCAGCAGCCAAGTCGGGGAGGGAACTGAAGCTTTCTTT; CDR3aa: CASSQVGEGTEAFF; abundance: once; d_gene: NA; v_gene: TRBV4-2; j_gene: TRBJ1-1
CDR3nt: TGTGCCAGCAGCCAAGCTCTCGTACAGGGGATGAATCAGCCCCAGCATTTT; CDR3aa: CASSQALVQGMNQPQHF; abundance: once; d_gene: TRBD1; v_gene: TRBV14; j_gene: TRBJ1-5
CDR3nt: TGTGCCAGCAGCTTAGGTGGGCTTCAAGAGACCCAGTACTTC; CDR3aa: CASSLGGLQETQYF; abundance: few; d_gene: NA; v_gene: TRBV7-6; j_gene: TRBJ2-5
CDR3nt: TGTGCCAGCAGCTTAGGGGTAGGGGCAGTAAAGGAGTACTTC; CDR3aa: CASSLGVGAVKEYF; abundance: once; d_gene: NA; v_gene: TRBV7-2; j_gene: TRBJ2-7
CDR3nt: TGCAGCGCCCAGGGACTCGATCGAAATGAGCAGTTCTTC; CDR3aa: CSAQGLDRNEQFF; abundance: NA; d_gene: NA; v_gene: TRBV29-1; j_gene: TRBJ2-1
CDR3nt: TGTGCCACCAGCAGACCCCGGCGGGGGCCGGGCACTGAAGCTTTCTTT; CDR3aa: CATSRPRRGPGTEAFF; abundance: NA; d_gene: NA; v_gene: TRBV15; j_gene: TRBJ1-1
CDR3nt: TGTGCCAGCAGCGGATACAGGGTCAGGGACACTGAAGCTTTCTTT; CDR3aa: CASSGYRVRDTEAFF; abundance: NA; d_gene: NA; v_gene: TRBV14; j_gene: TRBJ1-1
CDR3nt: TGCGCCAGCAGCCAAGAGGTAACCGCGTCCGAGCAGTACTTC; CDR3aa: CASSQEVTASEQYF; abundance: medium-sized; d_gene: NA; v_gene: TRBV4-1; j_gene: TRBJ2-7
CDR3nt: TGTGCCAGCAGTTATTCGGGGACCCCTCGCTATGGCTACACCTTC; CDR3aa: CASSYSGTPRYGYTF; abundance: few; d_gene: NA; v_gene: TRBV6-5; j_gene: TRBJ1-2
CDR3nt: TGTGCCAGCAGCCAGGGGCCGAACAATCAGCCCCAGCATTTT; CDR3aa: CASSQGPNNQPQHF; abundance: NA; d_gene: NA; v_gene: TRBV11-3; j_gene: TRBJ1-5
CDR3nt: TGTGCCAGCAAGGGGAACACTGAAGCTTTCTTT; CDR3aa: CASKGNTEAFF; abundance: NA; d_gene: NA; v_gene: TRBV25-1; j_gene: TRBJ1-1
CDR3nt: TGTGCCAGCAGTTCACCTAGGGGGAGCACCGGGGAGCTGTTTTTT; CDR3aa: CASSSPRGSTGELFF; abundance: NA; d_gene: NA; v_gene: TRBV6-8; j_gene: TRBJ2-2
CDR3nt: TGTGCCAGTAGTATTGGGGGGAGCACAGATACGCAGTATTTT; CDR3aa: CASSIGGSTDTQYF; abundance: NA; d_gene: NA; v_gene: TRBV19; j_gene: TRBJ2-3
CDR3nt: TGTGCCAGCAGCTTTACGGGGACAGGGAATGAAAAACTGTTTTTT; CDR3aa: CASSFTGTGNEKLFF; abundance: NA; d_gene: TRBD1; v_gene: TRBV11-3; j_gene: TRBJ1-4
CDR3nt: TGTGCCTGGAGTGGGGGAATGACAGGGGTGAACACTGAAGCTTTCTTT; CDR3aa: CAWSGGMTGVNTEAFF; abundance: NA; d_gene: TRBD1; v_gene: TRBV30; j_gene: TRBJ1-1
CDR3nt: TGTGCCAGCAGTGACACTCCCTACGAGCAGTACTTC; CDR3aa: CASSDTPYEQYF; abundance: NA; d_gene: NA; v_gene: TRBV27; j_gene: TRBJ2-7
CDR3nt: TGTGCCAGTAGTGTTCAGAGAAACACTGAAGCTTTCTTT; CDR3aa: CASSVQRNTEAFF; abundance: NA; d_gene: NA; v_gene: TRBV19; j_gene: TRBJ1-1
CDR3nt: TGTGCCAGCAGCTTAGGCCAGGGGCGCACAGATACGCAGTATTTT; CDR3aa: CASSLGQGRTDTQYF; abundance: once; d_gene: NA; v_gene: TRBV13; j_gene: TRBJ2-3
CDR3nt: TGTGCCAGCAGTCCGGACAGTCGCAATCAGCCCCAGCATTTT; CDR3aa: CASSPDSRNQPQHF; abundance: NA; d_gene: NA; v_gene: TRBV5-5; j_gene: TRBJ1-5
CDR3nt: TGCAGTGCACCAGGGGACACTGAAGCTTTCTTT; CDR3aa: CSAPGDTEAFF; abundance: few; d_gene: NA; v_gene: TRBV20-1; j_gene: TRBJ1-1
CDR3nt: TGTGCCAGCAGCTCCACAGGGGAAATCACTGAAGCTTTCTTT; CDR3aa: CASSSTGEITEAFF; abundance: NA; d_gene: TRBD1; v_gene: TRBV7-9; j_gene: TRBJ1-1
CDR3nt: TGTGCCAGCAGTCCGGGACAGGGAGCCTACAATGAGCAGTTCTTC; CDR3aa: CASSPGQGAYNEQFF; abundance: NA; d_gene: TRBD1; v_gene: TRBV6-5; j_gene: TRBJ2-1
CDR3nt: TGTGCCAGCAGTGAACGGCTAGCGGGGGAGATGTACCAAGAGACCCAGTACTTC; CDR3aa: CASSERLAGEMYQETQYF; abundance: NA; d_gene: TRBD2; v_gene: TRBV2; j_gene: TRBJ2-5
CDR3nt: TGTGCCAGCAACCAACTAGCGGGACAATACAATGAGCAGTTCTTC; CDR3aa: CASNQLAGQYNEQFF; abundance: NA; d_gene: TRBD2; v_gene: TRBV7-9; j_gene: TRBJ2-1
CDR3nt: TGCGCCAGCAGCATACAGAACTCAATGAACACTGAAGCTTTCTTT; CDR3aa: CASSIQNSMNTEAFF; abundance: NA; d_gene: NA; v_gene: TRBV5-1; j_gene: TRBJ1-1
CDR3nt: TGCAGCGTTGAAGAGGCAGGGGCGATCACAGATACGCAGTATTTT; CDR3aa: CSVEEAGAITDTQYF; abundance: NA; d_gene: NA; v_gene: TRBV29-1; j_gene: TRBJ2-3
CDR3nt: TGTGCCAGCTCCCCCTGGGGGGCTGAAGCTTTCTTT; CDR3aa: CASSPWGAEAFF; abundance: few; d_gene: NA; v_gene: TRBV6-1; j_gene: TRBJ1-1
CDR3nt: TGTGCCAGCAGAGGACAGGGGGCGAGCAATCAGCCCCAGCATTTT; CDR3aa: CASRGQGASNQPQHF; abundance: NA; d_gene: TRBD1; v_gene: TRBV27; j_gene: TRBJ1-5
CDR3nt: TGTGCCAGCAGCCAAGAGGCAGGACTAGGCAACAATGAGCAGTTCTTC; CDR3aa: CASSQEAGLGNNEQFF; abundance: NA; d_gene: TRBD2; v_gene: TRBV4-2; j_gene: TRBJ2-1
CDR3nt: TGTGCCAGCAGCGTAGATATTGCTGGGACTGAAGCTTTCTTT; CDR3aa: CASSVDIAGTEAFF; abundance: NA; d_gene: NA; v_gene: TRBV13; j_gene: TRBJ1-1
CDR3nt: TGTGCCAGCAGCTTTAATTGGCAGAGCAATCAGCCCCAGCATTTT; CDR3aa: CASSFNWQSNQPQHF; abundance: NA; d_gene: NA; v_gene: TRBV7-2; j_gene: TRBJ1-5
CDR3nt: TGTGCCAGCACTGGACTAGCGGGGGTGAGCTCTGGGGCCAACGTCCTGACTTTC; CDR3aa: CASTGLAGVSSGANVLTF; abundance: NA; d_gene: TRBD2; v_gene: TRBV2; j_gene: TRBJ2-6
CDR3nt: TGTGCCAGCAGCTTGAGCAGCTTCACTGAAGCTTTCTTT; CDR3aa: CASSLSSFTEAFF; abundance: NA; d_gene: NA; v_gene: TRBV5-5; j_gene: TRBJ1-1
CDR3nt: TGTGCCAGCAGCTTGAGGGCAGGGCGGTACGAGCAGTACTTC; CDR3aa: CASSLRAGRYEQYF; abundance: NA; d_gene: NA; v_gene: TRBV7-4; j_gene: TRBJ2-7
CDR3nt: TGTGCCAGTAGCCCCGGACAGGGGCAGCAGTACTTC; CDR3aa: CASSPGQGQQYF; abundance: NA; d_gene: TRBD1; v_gene: TRBV19; j_gene: TRBJ2-7
CDR3nt: TGTGCCAGCAGCCAAGATGGGCGGCCTAACTATGGCTACACCTTC; CDR3aa: CASSQDGRPNYGYTF; abundance: once; d_gene: NA; v_gene: TRBV14; j_gene: TRBJ1-2
CDR3nt: TGCGCCAGCAGCTTGACAGCGTCAAATGAGCAGTTCTTC; CDR3aa: CASSLTASNEQFF; abundance: NA; d_gene: NA; v_gene: TRBV5-1; j_gene: TRBJ2-1
CDR3nt: TGTGCCACCCAACAGGGAGTCGATCAGCCCCAGCATTTT; CDR3aa: CATQQGVDQPQHF; abundance: few; d_gene: NA; v_gene: TRBV6-5; j_gene: TRBJ1-5
CDR3nt: TGTGCCAGCAGCCTCACAGATACGCAGTATTTT; CDR3aa: CASSLTDTQYF; abundance: once; d_gene: NA; v_gene: TRBV7-2; j_gene: TRBJ2-3
CDR3nt: TGTGCCAGCAGCTCGTCCCGGGACAGGGGCGAGCAGTACTTC; CDR3aa: CASSSSRDRGEQYF; abundance: NA; d_gene: TRBD1; v_gene: TRBV7-2; j_gene: TRBJ2-7
CDR3nt: TGTGCCAGCAGCTGGACAGGGGGCAATCAGCCCCAGCATTTT; CDR3aa: CASSWTGGNQPQHF; abundance: NA; d_gene: TRBD1; v_gene: TRBV2; j_gene: TRBJ1-5
CDR3nt: TGTGCCACCAGCGGGGATTATGGCTACACCTTC; CDR3aa: CATSGDYGYTF; abundance: NA; d_gene: NA; v_gene: TRBV15; j_gene: TRBJ1-2
CDR3nt: TGCGCCAGCAGCTTGGGGGACAGGGTGGTAAATGAGCAGTTCTTC; CDR3aa: CASSLGDRVVNEQFF; abundance: once; d_gene: TRBD1; v_gene: TRBV5-1; j_gene: TRBJ2-1
CDR3nt: TGTGCCAGCAGCTTAGGGGGTGATTCTCAGCCCCAGCATTTT; CDR3aa: CASSLGGDSQPQHF; abundance: NA; d_gene: NA; v_gene: TRBV7-9; j_gene: TRBJ1-5
CDR3nt: TGTGCCAGCGTAGACTTCCTTTTAAGGGGCACTGAAGCTTTCTTT; CDR3aa: CASVDFLLRGTEAFF; abundance: few; d_gene: NA; v_gene: TRBV2; j_gene: TRBJ1-1
CDR3nt: TGTGCCAGCAGTTTAGTAGGCTATGGCTACACCTTC; CDR3aa: CASSLVGYGYTF; abundance: NA; d_gene: NA; v_gene: TRBV6-1; j_gene: TRBJ1-2